Listed below are T cell receptor beta chains from one sample, sequenced in a study of blood T cell repertoires in COVID-19. The assay was immunoSEQ multiplex PCR, and TCRdb's table has in-frame clones only and misses some. The sample yields 260,000 or so clones, nearly 90% seen once. Material: peripheral blood. All receptors come from a young man with active or convalescent COVID-19. Each CDR3 is given with its conserved first and last residue. Fields, in order: D gene, J gene, V gene, clone size, CDR3 protein, CDR3 DNA. The D gene is left open where the match is weak. The size of a clone is reported for some rows only, either as once, few or many, or as a class for expanded clones.

>NA|TRBJ1-3|TRBV6-1|NA
CASIPGTGNTIYF
TGTGCCAGCATCCCAGGGACTGGAAACACCATATATTTT
>NA|TRBJ2-7|TRBV2|NA
CASSGRGLYEQYF
TGTGCCAGCAGTGGCCGGGGATTATACGAGCAGTACTTC
>NA|TRBJ1-5|TRBV12-3/TRBV12-4|few
CASSSRENQPQHF
TGTGCCAGCAGTTCGCGGGAAAATCAGCCCCAGCATTTT
>NA|TRBJ1-2|TRBV19|once
CASSIRSPADYGYTF
TGTGCCAGTAGTATAAGATCCCCCGCGGACTATGGCTACACCTTC
>NA|TRBJ2-7|TRBV10-3|NA
CAISESARGEQYF
TGTGCCATCAGTGAGTCGGCCCGCGGCGAGCAGTACTTC
>NA|TRBJ2-7|TRBV6-5|NA
CASGGPPLPYEQYF
TGTGCCAGCGGAGGCCCCCCATTGCCCTACGAGCAGTACTTC
>TRBD1|TRBJ2-2|TRBV6-5|NA
CASSYQDRAGELFF
TGTGCCAGCAGTTACCAGGACAGGGCCGGGGAGCTGTTTTTT
>NA|TRBJ2-1|TRBV7-8|NA
CASSLAGGPVFNEQFF
TGTGCCAGCAGCTTAGCGGGGGGGCCTGTCTTCAATGAGCAGTTCTTC
>NA|TRBJ2-5|TRBV2|few
CASNPRGALETQYF
TGTGCCAGCAACCCCAGGGGCGCCTTAGAGACCCAGTACTTC
>NA|TRBJ1-2|TRBV6-5|NA
CASSYSGGNYGYTF
TGTGCCAGCAGTTACTCCGGCGGAAACTATGGCTACACCTTC
>TRBD2|TRBJ2-7|TRBV7-9|once
CASSLNLAGVEQYF
TGTGCCAGCAGCTTAAATCTAGCGGGGGTTGAGCAGTACTTC
>NA|TRBJ2-1|TRBV10-1|NA
CASSERYNEQFF
TGCGCCAGCAGTGAGCGGTACAATGAGCAGTTCTTC
>NA|TRBJ1-2|TRBV19|NA
CASLPTDLAQGYGYTF
TGTGCCAGTCTACCGACAGACCTTGCCCAGGGCTATGGCTACACCTTC
>TRBD1|TRBJ1-1|TRBV9|NA
CASSVGTGGVTEAFF
TGTGCCAGCAGCGTAGGGACAGGGGGCGTCACTGAAGCTTTCTTT
>TRBD1|TRBJ2-3|TRBV12-5|NA
CASGPKLRTGATDTQYF
TGTGCTAGTGGTCCGAAACTGAGGACAGGGGCCACAGATACGCAGTATTTT
>TRBD2|TRBJ2-7|TRBV25-1|NA
CASSPPRGVPEQYF
TGTGCCAGCAGTCCTCCTCGGGGGGTTCCCGAGCAGTACTTC
>TRBD1|TRBJ1-1|TRBV9|NA
CASSTGGGAEAFF
TGTGCCAGCAGCACCGGAGGGGGCGCTGAAGCTTTCTTT
>NA|TRBJ1-2|TRBV19|few
CASRTDGNYGYTF
TGTGCCAGTAGGACCGACGGGAACTATGGCTACACCTTC
>TRBD1|TRBJ1-1|TRBV15|NA
CATSRDRANRGRGTEAFF
TGTGCCACCAGCAGAGATCGGGCGAACAGGGGCCGGGGCACTGAAGCTTTCTTT
>NA|TRBJ1-1|TRBV14|NA
CASSQAGEAFF
TGTGCCAGCAGCCAAGCAGGGGAAGCTTTCTTT
>TRBD1|TRBJ2-6|TRBV5-1|NA
CASSSTGLILSGANVLTF
TGCGCCAGCAGCTCGACAGGGCTTATCCTCTCTGGGGCCAACGTCCTGACTTTC
>TRBD2|TRBJ2-3|TRBV7-8|NA
CASSLIEGTSGTDTQYF
TGTGCCAGCAGCCTAATAGAGGGGACTAGCGGCACAGATACGCAGTATTTT
>TRBD1|TRBJ1-4|TRBV28|NA
CASSFGARGFFRANEKLFF
TGTGCCAGCAGTTTTGGAGCCAGGGGGTTCTTTAGGGCTAATGAAAAACTGTTTTTT
>TRBD1|TRBJ2-2|TRBV4-1|NA
CASSHEGTGAAGELFF
TGCGCCAGCAGTCATGAAGGGACAGGGGCTGCCGGGGAGCTGTTTTTT
>TRBD2|TRBJ2-7|TRBV7-9|NA
CASSSLRPAGSYEQYF
TGTGCCAGCAGCTCCCTCCGGCCAGCGGGGTCCTACGAGCAGTACTTC
>TRBD1|TRBJ1-2|TRBV6-1|NA
CASSEGDSYGYTF
TGTGCCAGCAGCGAAGGGGACAGCTATGGCTACACCTTC
>TRBD1|TRBJ2-2|TRBV24-1|NA
CATSDSTGQKGAGELFF
TGTGCCACCAGTGATTCTACGGGACAGAAGGGAGCTGGGGAGCTGTTTTTT
>TRBD1|TRBJ1-1|TRBV19|NA
CASLTGGLTEAFF
TGTGCCAGTCTAACAGGGGGCCTGACTGAAGCTTTCTTT
>NA|TRBJ2-3|TRBV9|NA
CASSVRREASTDTQYF
TGTGCCAGCAGCGTCCGCAGGGAGGCCAGCACAGATACGCAGTATTTT
>TRBD2|TRBJ2-2|TRBV5-1|NA
CASSLVTSGGTGELFF
TGCGCCAGCAGCTTGGTGACTAGCGGGGGGACCGGGGAGCTGTTTTTT
>TRBD2|TRBJ2-1|TRBV7-8|NA
CASSLGVLAGAQSSYNEQFF
TGTGCCAGCAGCCTGGGGGTACTAGCGGGGGCTCAAAGCTCCTACAATGAGCAGTTCTTC
>NA|TRBJ1-1|TRBV13|NA
CASSFRGGTEAFF
TGTGCCAGCAGCTTTAGGGGAGGAACTGAAGCTTTCTTT
>TRBD1|TRBJ1-1|TRBV3-1/TRBV3-2|once
CASSQDAGGLTEAFF
TGTGCCAGCAGCCAAGATGCAGGGGGCTTAACTGAAGCTTTCTTT
>NA|TRBJ2-7|TRBV6-5|NA
CASSYGRGSYEQYF
TGTGCCAGCAGTTACGGGCGGGGATCCTACGAGCAGTACTTC
>NA|TRBJ1-5|TRBV30|NA
CSAADNQPQHF
TGCTCGGCAGCGGATAATCAGCCCCAGCATTTT
>TRBD1|TRBJ1-5|TRBV7-9|NA
CASSGGQGFYQPQHF
TGTGCCAGCAGCGGGGGACAGGGATTTTACCAGCCCCAGCATTTT
>NA|TRBJ1-5|TRBV19|NA
CASSIFSGTSNQPQHF
TGTGCCAGTAGTATATTTTCAGGAACCAGCAATCAGCCCCAGCATTTT
>TRBD1|TRBJ1-5|TRBV5-8|NA
CASSLDREGQPQHF
TGTGCCAGCAGTCTGGACAGGGAGGGTCAGCCCCAGCATTTT
>NA|TRBJ1-3|TRBV10-3|NA
CAIKQQGSSGNTIYF
TGTGCCATCAAGCAGCAGGGGAGCTCTGGAAACACCATATATTTT
>NA|TRBJ1-3|TRBV5-1|once
CASSLGTGGGNTIYF
TGCGCCAGCAGCCTCGGGACGGGAGGTGGAAACACCATATATTTT
>NA|TRBJ1-1|TRBV4-1|NA
CASSLGLLNTEAFF
TGCGCCAGCAGCCTGGGACTTCTGAACACTGAAGCTTTCTTT
>NA|TRBJ1-5|TRBV5-4|NA
CASSPTTGKRNQPQHF
TGTGCCAGCAGCCCAACAACAGGGAAACGCAATCAGCCCCAGCATTTT
>NA|TRBJ2-7|TRBV4-1|once
CASSPDPTGPYEQYF
TGCGCCAGCAGCCCCGACCCGACAGGACCCTACGAGCAGTACTTC
>NA|TRBJ2-1|TRBV5-8|NA
CASSSLGHSYNEQFF
TGTGCCAGCAGCTCCCTAGGACACTCCTACAATGAGCAGTTCTTC
>NA|TRBJ1-2|TRBV12-3/TRBV12-4|once
CASSSLGGYTF
TGTGCCAGCAGTTCGCTCGGGGGCTACACCTTC
>TRBD1|TRBJ1-3|TRBV6-1|NA
CASSAIGTGSSAPGNTIYF
TGTGCCAGCAGTGCCATCGGGACAGGGTCATCAGCCCCGGGAAACACCATATATTTT
>TRBD1|TRBJ2-7|TRBV7-6|NA
CASSLLTGPTYEQYF
TGTGCCAGCAGCCTACTGACAGGGCCGACCTACGAGCAGTACTTC
>NA|TRBJ2-1|TRBV4-1|NA
CASSQGRDSGSYNEQFF
TGCGCCAGCAGCCAAGGTAGAGATAGCGGCTCCTACAATGAGCAGTTCTTC
>TRBD1|TRBJ2-7|TRBV7-2|NA
CASSLGTGSYEQYF
TGTGCCAGCAGCTTGGGGACAGGCTCCTACGAGCAGTACTTC
>TRBD1|TRBJ1-5|TRBV6-6|NA
CASTGTGEYSNQPQHF
TGTGCCAGCACCGGGACAGGGGAATATAGCAATCAGCCCCAGCATTTT
>TRBD1|TRBJ1-1|TRBV10-1|NA
CASRRTGSTEAFF
TGCGCCAGCAGAAGGACAGGGTCGACTGAAGCTTTCTTT
>TRBD1|TRBJ2-2|TRBV6-2/TRBV6-3|NA
CASSFGTVTTGELFF
TGTGCCAGCAGCTTCGGGACAGTCACCACCGGGGAGCTGTTTTTT
>NA|TRBJ2-2|TRBV3-1/TRBV3-2|NA
CASSQEPGLLNTGELFF
TGTGCCAGCAGCCAAGAACCGGGACTCTTGAACACCGGGGAGCTGTTTTTT
>NA|TRBJ1-2|TRBV2|NA
CASSRSGTKNYGYTF
TGTGCCAGCAGTCGGTCCGGGACAAAGAACTATGGCTACACCTTC
>TRBD2|TRBJ2-3|TRBV5-1|NA
CASSLTVGGFDTQYF
TGCGCCAGCAGCTTGACCGTGGGAGGGTTTGATACGCAGTATTTT
>TRBD1|TRBJ1-1|TRBV4-1|few
CASSQVGGQSGNTEAFF
TGCGCCAGCAGCCAAGTAGGGGGCCAGTCGGGAAACACTGAAGCTTTCTTT
>NA|TRBJ1-2|TRBV9|once
CASSSTGTANYGYTF
TGTGCCAGCAGCTCAACAGGGACCGCTAACTATGGCTACACCTTC
>NA|TRBJ1-2|TRBV19|NA
CASTGRVESVGGYTF
TGTGCCAGTACGGGAAGGGTAGAGTCCGTAGGTGGCTACACCTTC
>TRBD2|TRBJ2-7|TRBV5-6|NA
CASSQGTNLEQYF
TGTGCCAGCAGCCAAGGGACTAACCTAGAGCAGTACTTC
>NA|TRBJ1-5|TRBV3-1/TRBV3-2|NA
CASSRPGLDQPQHF
TGTGCCAGCAGCCGCCCCGGGTTGGATCAGCCCCAGCATTTT